Sequencing of this TCR beta chain was carried out in a study of blood T cell repertoires in COVID-19. Study overall: Sources were T cells, B-cell-depleted T cells, or PBMCs; the material itself was cDNA or gDNA.

The method was immunoSEQ multiplex PCR; TCRdb's version includes in-frame clones alone and lacks a portion of them. The table lists 150,000 or so clones, approximately 91% of them singletons. Source material: peripheral blood. This receptor was identified in a woman between 70 and 85 years old with acute or convalescent COVID-19.

CDR3 loop: CASSTGFYQPQHF. In DNA form, the CDR3 reads TGTGCCAGCAGCACAGGATTTTATCAGCCCCAGCATTTT. The chain joins TRBV11-3 to TRBJ1-5, with TRBD1 as a possible D gene (5 bases). The germline CDR1 and CDR2 sequences are SGHNT and YENEEA. Deletions cut 5 bases from V and 5 bases from J, with 10 bases between. CDR3 length equals 13 residues.